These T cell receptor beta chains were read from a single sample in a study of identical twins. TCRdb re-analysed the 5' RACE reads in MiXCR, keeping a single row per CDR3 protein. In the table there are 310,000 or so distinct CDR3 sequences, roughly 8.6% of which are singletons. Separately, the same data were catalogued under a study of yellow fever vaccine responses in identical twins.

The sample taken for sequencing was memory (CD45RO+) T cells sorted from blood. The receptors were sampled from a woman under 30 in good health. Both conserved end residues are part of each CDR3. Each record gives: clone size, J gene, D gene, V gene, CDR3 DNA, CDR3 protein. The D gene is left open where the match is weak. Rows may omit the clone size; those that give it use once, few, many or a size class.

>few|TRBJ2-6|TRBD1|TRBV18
TGTGCCAGCTCCCCCGGACAGGAAACCTCTGGGGCCAACGTCCTGACTTTC
CASSPGQETSGANVLTF
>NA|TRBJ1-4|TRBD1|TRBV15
TGTGCCACCAGCAGAGGTGGGACAGGAAATGAAAAACTGTTTTTT
CATSRGGTGNEKLFF
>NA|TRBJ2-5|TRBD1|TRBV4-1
TGCGCCAGCAGCCCCCAACAGGGGCGGGAGACCCAGTACTTC
CASSPQQGRETQYF
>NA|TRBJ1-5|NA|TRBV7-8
TGTGCCAGCAGCCCCCACTTACGCCCCTTTTATAGCAATCAGCCCCAGCATTTT
CASSPHLRPFYSNQPQHF
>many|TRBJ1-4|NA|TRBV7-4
TGTGCCAGCAGCCCCATAGAGGCCCGTGGTGAAAAACTGTTTTTT
CASSPIEARGEKLFF
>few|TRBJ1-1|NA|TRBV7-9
TGTGCCAGCAAACTCAGGGGCTCACCTATCGATGAAGCTTTCTTT
CASKLRGSPIDEAFF
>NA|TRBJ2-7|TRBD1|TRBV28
TGTGCCAGCAGTCGCCGGGACAGGGTCAACGAGCAGTACTTC
CASSRRDRVNEQYF
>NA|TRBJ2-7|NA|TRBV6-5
TGTGCCAGCAGTTACTCAGAGACATCCTACGAGCAGTACTTC
CASSYSETSYEQYF
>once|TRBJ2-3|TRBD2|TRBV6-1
TGTGCCAGCAGTGGACTAGCGGGGGGCACAGATACGCAGTATTTT
CASSGLAGGTDTQYF
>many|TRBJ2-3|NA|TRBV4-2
TGTGCCAGCAGCCAAACCCATAGTACCGGGTTTGCAGATACGCAGTATTTT
CASSQTHSTGFADTQYF
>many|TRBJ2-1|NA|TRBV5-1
TGCGCCAGCAGCTTGGTTCAGGGACGACACAATGAGCAGTTCTTC
CASSLVQGRHNEQFF
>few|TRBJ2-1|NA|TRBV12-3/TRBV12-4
TGTGCCAGCAGTTTCCTACTAGGGGACTCCTACAATGAGCAGTTCTTC
CASSFLLGDSYNEQFF
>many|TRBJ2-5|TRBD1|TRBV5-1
TGCGCCAGCTCAAAGGGGACAGGGGATCAAGAGACCCAGTACTTC
CASSKGTGDQETQYF
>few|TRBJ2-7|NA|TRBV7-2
TGTGCCAGCAGCTTAGACACCCAGAGCTCCTACGAGCAGTACTTC
CASSLDTQSSYEQYF
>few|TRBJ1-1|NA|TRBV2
TGTGCCAGCAGTGGGAGTTTTGAAGCTTTCTTT
CASSGSFEAFF
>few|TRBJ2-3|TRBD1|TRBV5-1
TGCGCCAGCAGCCCCGGGACAGGGAGCCCTAGCACAGATACGCAGTATTTT
CASSPGTGSPSTDTQYF
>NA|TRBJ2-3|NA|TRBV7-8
TGTGCCAGCAGCCCAGTATTGGGGCCCGCTAGCACAGATACGCAGTATTTT
CASSPVLGPASTDTQYF
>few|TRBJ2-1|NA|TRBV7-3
TGTGCCAGCAGCCGGGTGGGGGTACAGGACAACAATGAGCAGTTCTTC
CASSRVGVQDNNEQFF
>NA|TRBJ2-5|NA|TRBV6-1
TGTGCCAGCAGCTCCATAGGGCGGGGTGAGGAGACCCAGTACTTC
CASSSIGRGEETQYF
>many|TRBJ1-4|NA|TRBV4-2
TGTGCCAGCAGCCAAGAGGGGGGGCGAAACACTAATGAAAAACTGTTTTTT
CASSQEGGRNTNEKLFF
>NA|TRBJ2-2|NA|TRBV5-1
TGCGCCAGCAGCTTGGCGGGGGGCGCGAACACCGGGGAGCTGTTTTTT
CASSLAGGANTGELFF
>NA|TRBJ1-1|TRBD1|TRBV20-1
TGCAGTGCAGCTGACAGGGGCAACACTGAAGCTTTCTTT
CSAADRGNTEAFF
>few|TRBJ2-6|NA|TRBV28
TGTGCCAGCACCCCCGGCCAAGGGAAACATGGGGCCAACGTCCTGACTTTC
CASTPGQGKHGANVLTF
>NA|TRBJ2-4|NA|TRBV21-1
TGTGCCAGCAGCAAGAAACAGAAGCTAGCCAAAAACATTCAGTACTTC
CASSKKQKLAKNIQYF
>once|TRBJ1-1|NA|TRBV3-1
TGTGCCAGCAGCCAGCCCCACAGGAACACTGAAGCTTTCTTT
CASSQPHRNTEAFF
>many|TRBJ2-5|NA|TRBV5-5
TGTGCCAGCAGCTTCAGTCCTAGGACCAGGGCACAAGAGACCCAGTACTTC
CASSFSPRTRAQETQYF
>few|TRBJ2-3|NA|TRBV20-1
TGCAGTGCCCCCGCGGCCCTGGCAACTAGCACAGATACGCAGTATTTT
CSAPAALATSTDTQYF
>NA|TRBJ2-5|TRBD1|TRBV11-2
TGTGCCAGCAGCCGAGGGACAGGGTGGGATGAGACCCAGTACTTC
CASSRGTGWDETQYF
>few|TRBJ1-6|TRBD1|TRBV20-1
TGCAGTGCGCCGGACAGGGAAGCGATTTCACCCCTCCACTTT
CSAPDREAISPLHF
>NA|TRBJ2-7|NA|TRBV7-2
TGTGCCAGCAGCCAAGTGGGGACCTCCTACGAGCAGTACTTC
CASSQVGTSYEQYF
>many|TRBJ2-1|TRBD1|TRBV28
TGTGCCAGCAGTTCGGCCGGGGACAGGGTCTACAATGAGCAGTTCTTC
CASSSAGDRVYNEQFF
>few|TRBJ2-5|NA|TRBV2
TGTGCCAGCACTCCTTGGGCCGGGGAGACCCAGTACTTC
CASTPWAGETQYF
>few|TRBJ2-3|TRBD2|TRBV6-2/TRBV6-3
TGTGCCAGCAGTTACTCAGCGGGGGGGCCAGATACGCAGTATTTT
CASSYSAGGPDTQYF
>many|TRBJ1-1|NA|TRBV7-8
TGTGCCAGCAGCTTAAGCAGGGTTATGACTGAAGCTTTCTTT
CASSLSRVMTEAFF
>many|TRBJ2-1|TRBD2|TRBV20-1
TGCAGTGCATGGACTAGCGGCTACAATGAGCAGTTCTTC
CSAWTSGYNEQFF
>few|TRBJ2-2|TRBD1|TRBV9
TGTGCCAGCAGCGCAGACAGGGGGTCGAACACCGGGGAGCTGTTTTTT
CASSADRGSNTGELFF
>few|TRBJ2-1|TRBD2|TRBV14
TGTGCCAGCAGCCCCCCGGGGGGACGGGGTGCCTACAATGAGCAGTTCTTC
CASSPPGGRGAYNEQFF
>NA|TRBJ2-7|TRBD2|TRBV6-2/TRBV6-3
TGTGCCAGCAGTGCAAGTATTTCAGCGGGAGGCTGGGAGCAGTACTTC
CASSASISAGGWEQYF
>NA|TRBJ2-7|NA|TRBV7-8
TGTGCCAGCAGCTTATACCGGGACTGGAGTAAGTACGAGCAGTACTTC
CASSLYRDWSKYEQYF
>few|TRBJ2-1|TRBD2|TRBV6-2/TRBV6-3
TGTGCCAGCAGTTACTCGATCGCGGGAGTAAACTTCAATGAGCAGTTCTTC
CASSYSIAGVNFNEQFF
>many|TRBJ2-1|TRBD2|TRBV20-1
TGCAGTGCCACGACTAGCGGGAGAAGAAATGAGCAGTTCTTC
CSATTSGRRNEQFF
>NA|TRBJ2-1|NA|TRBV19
TGTGCCAGTAGCAGGAATAGGAGAGGTATGCATGAGCAGTTCTTC
CASSRNRRGMHEQFF
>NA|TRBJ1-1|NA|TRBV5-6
TGTGCCAGCAGCCCAGGGTGGGGGAACACTGAAGCTTTCTTT
CASSPGWGNTEAFF
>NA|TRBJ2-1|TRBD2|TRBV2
TGTGCCAGCGGGGCTAGCGGGGGGGCGTATGAGCAGTTCTTC
CASGASGGAYEQFF
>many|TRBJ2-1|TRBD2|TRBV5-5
TGTGCCAGCAGCTTGGTCGGTAGCGGGGGAAGCTCCTACAATGAGCAGTTCTTC
CASSLVGSGGSSYNEQFF
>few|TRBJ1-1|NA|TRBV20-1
TGCAGTGCTATCGGGGGGTATGGGGGGAACACTGAAGCTTTCTTT
CSAIGGYGGNTEAFF
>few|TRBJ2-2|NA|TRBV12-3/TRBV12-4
TGTGCCAGCAGGTCACTACAGAACACCGGGGAGCTGTTTTTT
CASRSLQNTGELFF
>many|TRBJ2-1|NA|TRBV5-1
TGCGCCAGCAGCTTGGGACCCGGACAAGCATACAATGAGCAGTTCTTC
CASSLGPGQAYNEQFF
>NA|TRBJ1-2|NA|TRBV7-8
TGTGCCAGCAGCTTATCTGGGGGGGTAGGCTACACCTTC
CASSLSGGVGYTF
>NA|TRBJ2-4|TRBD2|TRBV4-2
TGTGCCAGCAGCCAATATCCCGGGACTAGCGGGGGACTAGCCAAAAACATTCAGTACTTC
CASSQYPGTSGGLAKNIQYF
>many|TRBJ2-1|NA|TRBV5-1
TGCGCCAGCAGCTTGGGCAGCTTCAGCTCCTACAATGAGCAGTTCTTC
CASSLGSFSSYNEQFF
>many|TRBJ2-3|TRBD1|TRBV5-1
TGCGCCAGCAGCTTAGGGACAGGGGGCCCCGCAGATACGCAGTATTTT
CASSLGTGGPADTQYF
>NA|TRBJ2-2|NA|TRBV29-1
TGCAGCGTTGCGGCCCAGCGCGTCGGCACCGGGGAGCTGTTTTTT
CSVAAQRVGTGELFF
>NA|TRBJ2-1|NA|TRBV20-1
TGCAGTGGAAGTAACAGGGGAGGGAATGAGCAGTTCTTC
CSGSNRGGNEQFF
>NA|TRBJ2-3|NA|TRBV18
TGTGCCAGCTCACCACCGGGCCTACGCACAGATACGCAGTATTTT
CASSPPGLRTDTQYF
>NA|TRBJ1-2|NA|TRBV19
TGTGCCAGTAGTGAACAGGGTTCTGGCTACACCTTC
CASSEQGSGYTF
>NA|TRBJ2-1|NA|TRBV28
TGTGCCAGCAGAGAACAGGAGGATGAGCAGTTCTTC
CASREQEDEQFF
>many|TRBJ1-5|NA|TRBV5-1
TGCGCCAGCAGCCAGGACAGTGGCAATCAGCCCCAGCATTTT
CASSQDSGNQPQHF